This TCR beta chain originates from a study of naive and memory T cell subsets. Two oligonucleotides, mixed equimolar, formed the beta constant-region primer covering TRBC1 and TRBC2. TCRdb fed the UMI-ligation and nested PCR reads into MiXCR, producing one record per CDR3 protein. The table lists 100,000 or so distinct CDR3 sequences, 7% of them singletons, with 1.6% in the top ten. In its sample, this clonotype was seen a few times. The sequence came from a human donor in good health. Sample: central memory CD4+ T cells from blood.

The CDR3 DNA follows: TGTGCCTGGGCCCCCGGAGCGGGGATTTACGAGCAGTACTTC. It is translated as CAWAPGAGIYEQYF. This chain links TRBV30 with TRBJ2-7, with 7 bases matching TRBD2. CDR3 length: 14 residues. The V gene's germline CDR1 is GTSNPN and CDR2 SVGIG (reference sequence). Trimming removed 5 bases from V and 4 bases from J; junction bases left unmatched: 11. The complete variable domain, with remaining parts taken from reference TRBV30 and TRBJ2-7, reads SQTIHQWPATLVQPVGSPLSLECTVEGTSNPNLYWYRQAAGRGLQLLFYSVGIGQISSEVPQNLSASRPQDRQFILSSKKLLLSDSGFYLCAWAPGAGIYEQYFGPGTRLTVT.